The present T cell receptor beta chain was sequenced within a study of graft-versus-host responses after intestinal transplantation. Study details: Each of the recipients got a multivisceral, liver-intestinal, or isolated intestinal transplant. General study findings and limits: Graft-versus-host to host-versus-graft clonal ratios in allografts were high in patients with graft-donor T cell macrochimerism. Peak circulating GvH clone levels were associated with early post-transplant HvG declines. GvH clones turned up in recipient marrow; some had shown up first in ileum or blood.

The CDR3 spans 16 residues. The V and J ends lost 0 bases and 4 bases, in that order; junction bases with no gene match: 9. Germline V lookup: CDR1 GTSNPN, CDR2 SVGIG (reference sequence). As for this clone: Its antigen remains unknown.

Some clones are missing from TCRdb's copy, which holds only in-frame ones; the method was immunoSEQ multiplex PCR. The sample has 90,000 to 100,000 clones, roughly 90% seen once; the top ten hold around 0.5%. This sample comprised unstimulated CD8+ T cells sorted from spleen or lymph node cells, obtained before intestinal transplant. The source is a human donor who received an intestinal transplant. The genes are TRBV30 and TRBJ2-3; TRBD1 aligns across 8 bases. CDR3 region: CAWSVGTGPKADTQYF. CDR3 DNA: TGTGCCTGGAGTGTAGGGACAGGCCCGAAGGCAGATACGCAGTATTTT.